Below, 7 T cell receptor beta chains from the same sample are listed, as sequenced in a study of tumor and adjacent non-tumor tissue in lung cancer. Three rounds of nested PCR, following a modified ARM-PCR protocol, produced the TCRbeta library. TCRdb re-analysed the multiplex PCR reads in MiXCR, keeping a single row per CDR3 protein. The sample records 90,000 to 110,000 distinct CDR3 sequences, roughly 73% being singletons. No cell sorting was done before RNA was extracted from the tissue. The sequenced sample consisted of lung tumor tissue. These receptors were obtained from a woman aged 55-69 years with non-small cell lung cancer.

V is TRBV11-2 and J is TRBJ1-2, with a tentative D call TRBD1 (5 bases). The CDR3 is 15 residues long. Germline values: CDR1 SGHAT, CDR2 FQNNGV. Trimming removed 1 base from V and 10 bases from J, with 19 bases in between. For the CDR3, the DNA is TGTGCCAGCAGCTTAGTACGGGACGGCTCGCATGACTACACCTTC. It codes for CASSLVRDGSHDYTF.

The sample holds one count of this clonotype. The junction departs from the called germline gene at one end, perhaps through a read error. The genes are TRBV29-1 and TRBJ2-6; D is perhaps TRBD2 (6 bases). The germline CDR1 and CDR2 sequences are SQVTM and ANQGSEA. The CDR3 contains 14 residues. CDR3 coding DNA: TGCAGCGCGGAGGAGGGATCTGGGGACAACGTCCTGACTTTC. Protein product: CSAEEGSGDNVLTF.

In this sample, this clonotype turned up once. Because the CDR3 is missing its conserved closing phenylalanine or tryptophan, this is likely a read error. DNA of the CDR3: TGCAGCGTCGAAGTTTATGGAAATCGGGAAGGTTACAATGAGCAGTTCTTA. As protein: CSVEVYGNREGYNEQFL. The chain couples TRBV29-1 to TRBJ2-1; D perhaps matches TRBD2 (5 bases). The CDR3 sequence is 17 residues long. Looked up from germline, CDR1 is SQVTM and CDR2 is ANQGSEA.

Details on this clonotype: The CDR3 ends on some other residue instead of the conserved phenylalanine or tryptophan, so this is likely a read error. V and J are TRBV11-3 and TRBJ2-3; 7 nucleotides match TRBD2. The CDR3 totals 16 residues. CDR1 SGHNT and CDR2 YENEEA come from the germline V gene. The CDR3: CAISSGLDGATDTQYI. CDR3 coding DNA: TGTGCCATCAGCTCAGGACTAGATGGGGCCACAGATACGCAGTATATT.

At least ten counts were recorded for this clonotype. V and J are TRBV6-5 and TRBJ1-1; D might be TRBD1 (6 bases). Germline V gene lookup returns CDR1 MNHEY and CDR2 SVGAGI. Trimming stripped 6 bases from V and 0 bases from J, with 11 bases between. The CDR3 is made up of 14 amino acids. The CDR3 sequence is CASRRGGLNTEAFF. For the CDR3, the DNA is TGTGCCAGCAGGCGAGGGGGATTGAACACTGAAGCTTTCTTT.

This chain joins TRBV28 and TRBJ1-5; D unclear. The germline V gene has CDR1 MDHEN and CDR2 SYDVKM. The ends were cut back, 7 bases at V and 12 bases at J, with 22 bases in the middle. The CDR3 extends over 14 amino acids. This chain's CDR3 is CASNKWTVNQSQHF. Written as DNA, the CDR3 is TGTGCCAGCAACAAGTGGACTGTCAATCAGAGCCAGCATTTT.

The chain employs TRBV11-2 and TRBJ1-6; D remains unclear. Germline assignment: CDR1 SGHAT and CDR2 FQNNGV. V was pared by 2 bases and J by 5 bases, with 13 bases between. The CDR3 totals 16 residues. CDR3 coding DNA: TGTGCCAGCAGCTTATCCCGAGAGACCGATAATTCACCCCTCCACTTT. Translation gives CASSLSRETDNSPLHF. The full variable domain, with the rest looked up from reference TRBV11-2 and TRBJ1-6, is EAGVAQSPRYKIIEKRQSVAFWCNPISGHATLYWYQQILGQGPKLLIQFQNNGVVDDSQLPKDRFSAERLKGVDSTLKIQPAKLEDSAVYLCASSLSRETDNSPLHFGNGTRLTVT.